Detailed here is one T cell receptor beta chain. This entry belongs to a study of T cell responses to AZD1222 COVID-19 vaccine. The germline gives CDR1 SGDLS, CDR2 YYNGEE. Trimming left V 2 bases short and J 10 bases short, with 20 bases between. The CDR3 runs to 15 residues. Libraries were prepared by immunoSEQ multiplex PCR; TCRdb keeps only in-frame clonotypes and omits some of them. The repertoire holds roughly 200,000 clones, 80% to 95% seen once, with over 1% in the top ten. This clonotype was sampled from an adult in good health. Material: peripheral blood, obtained on day 0 of AZD1222 vaccination. The J gene is TRBJ2-3, the V gene TRBV9; tentative D call: TRBD2 (6 bases). The CDR3 DNA reads TGTGCCAGCAGCGTGGATGGCGGGGCGCCTGAATCGCAGTATTTT. Amino acid sequence: CASSVDGGAPESQYF.